This record concerns one T cell receptor beta chain sequence. The V segment lost 5 bases and the J segment 5 bases; nucleotides outside the gene matches: 4. The CDR3 is 13 residues long. Looked up from germline, CDR1 is LNHDA and CDR2 is SQIVND (reference sequence). This sample stems from a study of blood T cell repertoires in COVID-19. Study-wide context: Samples representing acute and convalescent COVID-19 were sourced from the United States, Italy and Spain.

In the original processing: Reference gene primer amplification yielded estimated nucleated cell counts. The method was immunoSEQ multiplex PCR; TCRdb's version includes in-frame clones alone and lacks a portion of them. V, J and clone size were drawn from that table, and D and trimming were deduced from the DNA. The table has around 120,000 clones, about nine tenths seen once. Patients of the Seattle cohort, enrolled during active infection, were followed longitudinally. The receptor comes from a man aged 55 to 70 with COVID-19, enrolled during active disease. The V call is TRBV19, the J call TRBJ2-7; 9 bases line up with TRBD2. The specimen was peripheral blood. Here the CDR3 DNA reads TGTGCCAGTAGTCAGGCTAGCGGGAACGAGCAGTACTTC. Residues: CASSQASGNEQYF.